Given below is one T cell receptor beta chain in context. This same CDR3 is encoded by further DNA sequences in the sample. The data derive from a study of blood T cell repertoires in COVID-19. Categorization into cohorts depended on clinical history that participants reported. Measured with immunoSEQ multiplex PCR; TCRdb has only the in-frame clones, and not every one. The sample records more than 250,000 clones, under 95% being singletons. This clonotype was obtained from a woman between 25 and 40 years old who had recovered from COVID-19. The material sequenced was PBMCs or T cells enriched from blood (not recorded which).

The DNA of the CDR3 is TGTGCCAGCAGTTTAACCGGTTATGGCTACACCTTC. It codes for CASSLTGYGYTF. The chain links TRBV28 to TRBJ1-2, with D unresolved. The germline CDR1 and CDR2 sequences are MDHEN and SYDVKM. CDR3 length: 12 residues. Trimming stripped 2 bases from V and 5 bases from J, with 6 bases between.